The subject of this entry is one T cell receptor (beta chain). Its target is not known. With a much larger clone just one base away, this may be a read error. This entry is derived from a study of tumor and adjacent non-tumor tissue in lung cancer. On the study more broadly: Patients comprised roughly 12 adenocarcinoma, a couple of squamous cell carcinoma and 1 small cell lung cancer.

Three rounds of nested PCR, following a modified ARM-PCR protocol, produced the TCRbeta library. Using its own MiXCR run on the multiplex PCR reads, TCRdb lists one record per CDR3 protein. This sample carries about 76,000 distinct CDR3 sequences, roughly 75% of them seen once, and the ten largest clones take 10% to 15%. No cell sorting was done before RNA was extracted from the tissue. Between August and November 2014, newly diagnosed, chemotherapy-naive lung cancer patients underwent thoracic surgery in China. Study-level findings and limits: Patients with more diverse tumor TCRs had worse survival. Compared with tumor, normal lung showed significantly lower TCR diversity.

Trimming left V 5 bases short and J 5 bases short, with 18 bases between. Looked up from germline, CDR1 is MDHEN and CDR2 is SYDVKM. CDR3 length: 15 amino acids. Material: lung tumor tissue. The chain couples TRBV28 to TRBJ1-2; D not certain. The receptor was derived from a woman in her sixties or seventies with non-small cell lung cancer. CDR3 sequence: CASSDSGITHYGYTF. CDR3 nucleotides: TGTGCCAGCAGTGACTCCGGGATTACACATTATGGCTACACCTTC.